A selection of T cell receptor beta chains follows, all from one sample in a study of metastatic and nonmetastatic thyroid tumors. TCRdb reanalyzed the PCR reads via MiXCR. The sample has some 30,000 clones, 10% to 11% seen once; the top ten hold approximately 15%. The specimen sequenced was blood. These receptors originate from a female donor with papillary thyroid cancer or a benign thyroid nodule (not recorded which). Some clones in this sample may be carry-over from other donors' samples. The CDR3 runs from the conserved cysteine through the conserved F or W. The order of the fields is D gene, J gene, V gene, clone size, CDR3 protein, CDR3 DNA. The D gene is left open where the match is weak. A row's size may be missing; if present it is once, few, many or a size class.

d_gene: TRBD2; j_gene: TRBJ2-7; v_gene: TRBV20-1; abundance: -; CDR3aa: CSARPQSRLAGGPHFEQYF; CDR3nt: TGCAGTGCTAGACCCCAATCGAGGCTAGCGGGAGGCCCACACTTCGAGCAGTACTTC
d_gene: -; j_gene: TRBJ1-4; v_gene: TRBV11-3; abundance: many; CDR3aa: CASSLGYRDVEKLFF; CDR3nt: TGTGCCAGCAGCTTAGGGTACCGGGACGTCGAAAAACTGTTTTTT
d_gene: -; j_gene: TRBJ2-6; v_gene: TRBV27; abundance: many; CDR3aa: CASRRGTFSGANVLTF; CDR3nt: TGTGCCAGCAGACGGGGGACCTTCTCTGGGGCCAACGTCCTGACTTTC
d_gene: -; j_gene: TRBJ2-7; v_gene: TRBV30; abundance: many; CDR3aa: CAWRASGITYEQYF; CDR3nt: TGTGCCTGGAGGGCCTCCGGGATCACCTACGAGCAGTACTTC
d_gene: TRBD2; j_gene: TRBJ2-7; v_gene: TRBV19; abundance: many; CDR3aa: CASSPTSGAYEQYF; CDR3nt: TGTGCCAGTAGTCCTACTAGCGGAGCCTACGAGCAGTACTTC
d_gene: -; j_gene: TRBJ1-2; v_gene: TRBV19; abundance: many; CDR3aa: CASTSGGGGLGYTF; CDR3nt: TGTGCCAGTACCTCCGGGGGGGGCGGTCTTGGCTACACCTTC
d_gene: -; j_gene: TRBJ2-5; v_gene: TRBV7-2; abundance: many; CDR3aa: CASSLVFLETQYF; CDR3nt: TGTGCCAGCAGCTTAGTTTTCTTGGAGACCCAGTACTTC
d_gene: TRBD1; j_gene: TRBJ1-1; v_gene: TRBV6-1; abundance: many; CDR3aa: CASIGTGGRTEAFF; CDR3nt: TGTGCCAGCATCGGGACAGGGGGTCGGACTGAAGCTTTCTTT
d_gene: -; j_gene: TRBJ1-1; v_gene: TRBV2; abundance: many; CDR3aa: CASTAESGKSFF; CDR3nt: TGTGCCAGCACAGCCGAAAGTGGGAAGTCTTTCTTT
d_gene: TRBD2; j_gene: TRBJ2-1; v_gene: TRBV7-6; abundance: many; CDR3aa: CASSFSAGGNEQFF; CDR3nt: TGTGCCAGCAGCTTCTCCGCGGGAGGGAATGAGCAGTTCTTC
d_gene: TRBD1; j_gene: TRBJ1-6; v_gene: TRBV19; abundance: many; CDR3aa: CASSPDQGAPAYNSPLHF; CDR3nt: TGTGCCAGTAGTCCGGATCAGGGGGCGCCTGCCTATAATTCACCCCTCCACTTT
d_gene: -; j_gene: TRBJ2-3; v_gene: TRBV3-1; abundance: many; CDR3aa: CASSQDVSIGTSTDTQYF; CDR3nt: TGTGCCAGCAGCCAAGACGTGAGTATAGGGACTAGCACAGATACGCAGTATTTT
d_gene: -; j_gene: TRBJ2-7; v_gene: TRBV3-1; abundance: many; CDR3aa: CASSRTVLYEQYF; CDR3nt: TGTGCCAGCAGCCGAACTGTCCTCTACGAGCAGTACTTC
d_gene: -; j_gene: TRBJ1-1; v_gene: TRBV3-1; abundance: -; CDR3aa: CASSQVGYTEAFF; CDR3nt: TGTGCCAGCAGCCAAGTAGGGTACACTGAAGCTTTCTTT
d_gene: -; j_gene: TRBJ2-6; v_gene: TRBV6-1; abundance: few; CDR3aa: CASRSGSRGANFLTF; CDR3nt: TGTGCCAGCAGATCAGGGTCTAGGGGTGCCAACTTCCTGACTTTC
d_gene: -; j_gene: TRBJ1-2; v_gene: TRBV6-2/TRBV6-3; abundance: many; CDR3aa: CASSAINYGYTF; CDR3nt: TGTGCCAGCAGCGCGATAAACTATGGCTACACCTTC